These T cell receptor beta chains were read from a single sample in a study of T cells in Graves' hyperthyroidism and ophthalmopathy. A single record per CDR3 protein comes from TCRdb applying MiXCR to the multiplex PCR reads. The repertoire holds roughly 330,000 distinct CDR3 sequences, with roughly 17% as singletons. The sample was blood. Receptors originate from a man in his thirties or forties with Graves' hyperthyroidism. CDR3s include the opening cysteine and the closing phenylalanine or tryptophan. A D gene is named only where the DNA matches it firmly. Clone size, where shown, is once, few, many, or a class for clones that have expanded.

v_call	j_call	d_call	clone_size	cdr3_aa	cdr3_nt
TRBV2	TRBJ1-3	TRBD1	-	CASRFDRAPGNTIYF	TGTGCCAGCAGGTTTGACAGGGCTCCAGGAAACACCATATATTTT
TRBV20-1	TRBJ2-7	TRBD1	many	CSARDRDRGSYEQYF	TGCAGTGCTAGGGACCGGGACAGGGGGTCCTACGAGCAGTACTTC
TRBV20-1	TRBJ2-4	-	many	CSAFSQAKNIQYF	TGCAGTGCCTTTTCACAGGCCAAAAACATTCAGTACTTC
TRBV4-2	TRBJ2-1	TRBD2	-	CASSQEGGSGTLRYEQFF	TGTGCCAGCAGCCAAGAGGGTGGGAGCGGGACGCTTCGCTATGAGCAGTTCTTC
TRBV6-1	TRBJ2-7	-	many	CASRGVHEQYF	TGTGCCAGCAGGGGGGTACACGAGCAGTACTTC
TRBV18	TRBJ2-1	TRBD2	few	CASSPQVGTSGSSYNEQFF	TGTGCCAGCTCACCACAGGTAGGGACTAGCGGGAGCTCCTACAATGAGCAGTTCTTC
TRBV27	TRBJ1-5	-	many	CASSLLSRGNQPQHF	TGTGCCAGCAGTTTATTATCTAGGGGCAATCAGCCCCAGCATTTT
TRBV16	TRBJ2-1	-	-	CAGSSIWGPNEQFF	TGTGCCGGCAGCTCTATCTGGGGCCCCAATGAGCAGTTCTTC
TRBV11-2	TRBJ1-1	TRBD1	many	CASSSRGREAFF	TGTGCCAGCAGCTCAAGGGGGCGCGAAGCTTTCTTT
TRBV20-1	TRBJ2-3	-	-	CSTVWSGAGDTQYF	TGCAGTACCGTGTGGTCGGGGGCCGGAGATACGCAGTATTTT
TRBV12-3/TRBV12-4	TRBJ1-1	-	many	CASSIGLAATEAFF	TGTGCCAGCAGTATTGGTCTGGCAGCCACTGAAGCTTTCTTT
TRBV7-9	TRBJ2-3	-	-	CASSLDGSPTDTQYF	TGTGCCAGCAGCTTAGACGGGAGTCCCACAGATACGCAGTATTTT
TRBV5-1	TRBJ2-3	TRBD1	-	CASSLSGQVEDTQYF	TGCGCCAGCAGCTTGTCCGGACAGGTCGAAGATACGCAGTATTTT
TRBV20-1	TRBJ2-2	TRBD2	-	CSARAIIAGDAGELFF	TGCAGTGCTAGAGCCATCATAGCGGGAGATGCCGGGGAGCTGTTTTTT
TRBV5-8	TRBJ2-1	-	few	CASSLGDPYNEQFF	TGTGCCAGCAGCTTGGGGGACCCTTACAATGAGCAGTTCTTC
TRBV29-1	TRBJ1-2	-	few	CSVVSLSPYGYTF	TGCAGCGTTGTAAGTTTGAGCCCCTATGGCTACACCTTC
TRBV4-1	TRBJ2-7	TRBD2	few	CASRSGGHGSYEQYF	TGCGCCAGCCGCTCGGGGGGGCACGGATCCTACGAGCAGTACTTC
TRBV5-5	TRBJ2-5	-	many	CASSSLTGAETQYF	TGTGCCAGCAGCTCCCTTACGGGAGCCGAGACCCAGTACTTC
TRBV12-3/TRBV12-4	TRBJ2-1	-	few	CASSSPGSNEQFF	TGTGCCAGCAGTTCCCCGGGGTCAAATGAGCAGTTCTTC